This T cell receptor beta chain stems from a study of blood T cell repertoires in COVID-19. Looking at the study overall: T cells, B-cell-depleted T cells, or PBMCs supplied cDNA or gDNA.

Recruitment covered about 25 US areas and drew participants whose ages spanned roughly 18 to 90 years. Recovered participants had two consecutive negative NP/OP PCR tests, healthcare professional clearance, or symptom resolution. The data were produced by immunoSEQ multiplex PCR, yet TCRdb's version contains in-frame clones alone and is incomplete. The sample lists hundreds of thousands of clones; 80% to 90% were seen once. The V end was cut by 2 bases, the J end by 2 bases, with 19 bases between. The germline V gene encodes CDR1 MNHNS and CDR2 SASEGT. The CDR3 length is 18 residues. The chain employs TRBV6-1 and TRBJ1-5; possible D gene TRBD1, 6 bases. This clonotype originated in a man aged 25-45 years who had recovered from COVID-19. Input material: PBMCs or T cells enriched from blood (not recorded which). CDR3 DNA sequence: TGTGCCAGCAGTGAAAGATTTCAGGGGTTGGTACGCAATCAGCCCCAGCATTTT. Its translation: CASSERFQGLVRNQPQHF.